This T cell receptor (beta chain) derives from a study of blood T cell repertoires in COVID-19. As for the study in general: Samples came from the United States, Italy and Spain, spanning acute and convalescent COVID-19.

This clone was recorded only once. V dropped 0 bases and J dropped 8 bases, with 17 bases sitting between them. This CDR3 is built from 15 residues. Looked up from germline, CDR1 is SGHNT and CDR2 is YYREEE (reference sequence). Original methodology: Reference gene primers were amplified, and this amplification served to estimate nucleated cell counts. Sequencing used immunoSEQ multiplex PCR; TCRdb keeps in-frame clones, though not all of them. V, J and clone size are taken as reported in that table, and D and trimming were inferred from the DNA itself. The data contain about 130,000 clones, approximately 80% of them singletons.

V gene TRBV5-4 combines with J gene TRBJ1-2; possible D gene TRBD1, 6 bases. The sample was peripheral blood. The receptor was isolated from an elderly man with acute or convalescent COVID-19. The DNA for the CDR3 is TGTGCCAGCAGCTTGGGACAGGATCACATCAACGGCTACACCTTC. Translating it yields CASSLGQDHINGYTF. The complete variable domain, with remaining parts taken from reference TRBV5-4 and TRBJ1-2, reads ETGVTQSPTHLIKTRGQQVTLRCSSQSGHNTVSWYQQALGQGPQFIFQYYREEENGRGNFPPRFSGLQFPNYSSELNVNALELDDSALYLCASSLGQDHINGYTFGSGTRLTVV.